These 18 T cell receptor beta chains came from one sample sequenced in a study of T-cell memory formation after mild COVID-19. TCRdb called the 5' RACE reads again in MiXCR, with one record for every CDR3 protein. The sample has hundreds of thousands of distinct CDR3 sequences, about a fifth seen once; the top ten hold approximately 8.4%. Sequencing was performed on PBMCs or a T cell subset sorted from them (not recorded which). These receptor sequences come from an adult woman who had mild COVID-19 (a few samples of this study predate the infection). Cell type and time point are not known.

CDR3 residues: CASSSTGGPRTREQYF. For the CDR3, the DNA is TGTGCCAGCAGCTCCACCGGGGGCCCTCGGACTCGAGAGCAGTACTTC. The gene calls are TRBV13 and TRBJ2-7; D tentatively fits TRBD1 or TRBD2 (6 bases each). CDR3 size: 16 residues. Germline assignment: CDR1 PRHDT and CDR2 FYEKMQ (reference sequence). With 4 bases removed from V and 7 bases from J, the gap between germline ends came to 23 bases.

This clonotype was recorded once. The rearrangement joins TRBV3-1 to TRBJ2-7; 7 bases agree with TRBD1. The CDR3 is 16 residues long. Germline V gives CDR1 LGHDT, CDR2 YNNKEL (reference sequence). V gave up 1 base and J gave up 5 bases; unmatched junction bases: 11. This CDR3 is CASSQVITGVPHEQYF. The CDR3 DNA follows: TGTGCCAGCAGCCAAGTAATAACAGGGGTTCCCCACGAGCAGTACTTC.

At least ten counts were recorded for this clonotype. The chain uses TRBV5-1 and TRBJ2-3; no reliable D call. V lost 7 bases and J 2 bases, leaving 8 bases between the germline ends. This CDR3 has 12 amino acids. The germline V gene encodes CDR1 SGHRS and CDR2 YFSETQ. In DNA, the CDR3 is TGCGCCAGCTCGAGTACCACAGATACGCAGTATTTT. It codes for CASSSTTDTQYF.

This chain joins TRBV14 and TRBJ1-1, with D hard to call. Trimming cost V 4 bases and J 1 base, with 7 bases left between them. Germline CDR1 reads SGHDN; CDR2 reads FVKESK. CDR3 length: 13 residues. The CDR3 loop is CASSPDANTEAFF. CDR3 nucleotide sequence: TGTGCCAGCAGCCCAGACGCGAACACTGAAGCTTTCTTT.

This clonotype was recorded a few times. The CDR3 DNA reads as TGTGCCAGCAGTGTACGACAAGAGACCCAGTACTTC. This encodes CASSVRQETQYF. The chain carries TRBV2 and TRBJ2-5; D unclear. The CDR3 totals 12 residues. Between the trimmed V and J ends, which lost 4 bases and 2 bases, there was a span of 5 bases. CDR1 is SNHLY, CDR2 FYNNEI, per germline.

The sample holds a few counts of this clonotype. This chain uses TRBV5-8 with TRBJ2-4; possible D gene TRBD2, 5 bases. V was trimmed by 0 bases and J by 6 bases, leaving 13 bases between them. CDR3 size: 15 residues. Per germline, CDR1 SGHTS and CDR2 YDEGEE. The CDR3 loop reads CASSLAGVRINIQYF. In DNA form, the CDR3 reads TGTGCCAGCAGCTTGGCCGGGGTGAGAATAAACATTCAGTACTTC. Full variable domain (remainder filled in from reference TRBV5-8 and TRBJ2-4): EAGVTQSPTHLIKTRGQQATLRCSPISGHTSVYWYQQALGLGLQFLLWYDEGEERNRGNFPPRFSGRQFPNYSSELNVNALELEDSALYLCASSLAGVRINIQYFGAGTRLSVL.

The genes are TRBV12-3 or TRBV12-4 and TRBJ1-1; 9 bases are shared with TRBD1. The CDR3 spans 16 residues. V dropped 5 bases and J dropped 5; count of bases not matched to a gene: 12. CDR3 DNA sequence: TGTGCCAGCAGTCGGGACAGGGTAATTGGAAGGACTGAAGCTTTCTTT. This gives the protein CASSRDRVIGRTEAFF.

This clonotype showed up just a few times. The chain couples TRBV12-3 or TRBV12-4 to TRBJ2-7; D remains ambiguous. V lost 3 bases, J lost 5 bases, and 8 bases lay in between. The CDR3 totals 12 residues. Here the CDR3 reads CASSLNKHEQYF. For the CDR3, the DNA is TGTGCCAGCAGTTTGAACAAACACGAGCAGTACTTC.

This clonotype turned up a few times. The chain uses TRBV21-1 and TRBJ2-5. TRBV21-1 is a known pseudogene. The CDR3 consists of 13 residues. The CDR3 is CASSKGGSETQYF. The CDR3 DNA reads TGTGCCAGCAGCAAAGGTGGATCGGAGACCCAGTACTTC.

CDR3 DNA: TGCGCCAGCAGCTGGACCGACAACCCTATCTACGAGCAGTACTTC. Its translation is CASSWTDNPIYEQYF. The chain combines TRBV4-1 with TRBJ2-7; no reliable D call. This CDR3 is 15 amino acids long. V dropped 5 bases and J dropped 3 bases, with 17 bases sitting between them. CDR1 MGHRA and CDR2 YSYEKL come from the germline V gene.

In this sample, this clonotype turned up a few times. The rearrangement links TRBV15 to TRBJ1-5, with a weak D call TRBD1 (5 bases). Germline V gene data show CDR1 as LNHNV and CDR2 as YYDKDF (reference sequence). V was cut by 3 bases and J by 7 bases, with 7 bases left in between. The CDR3 extends over 12 amino acids. This chain's CDR3 is CATSRDIQPQHF. CDR3 nucleotides: TGTGCCACCAGCAGGGACATACAGCCCCAGCATTTT. Together with reference TRBV15 and TRBJ1-5, the CDR3 gives the full variable domain: DAMVIQNPRYQVTQFGKPVTLSCSQTLNHNVMYWYQQKSSQAPKLLFHYYDKDFNNEADTPDNFQSRRPNTSFCFLDIRSPGLGDTAMYLCATSRDIQPQHFGDGTRLSIL.

This chain connects TRBV5-1 to TRBJ2-7; TRBD1 agrees at 7 bases. The CDR3 is 13 residues long. V dropped 4 bases and J dropped 2; count of bases not matched to a gene: 3. CDR1 is SGHRS, CDR2 YFSETQ, per germline. Here the CDR3 DNA reads TGCGCCAGCAGCATAGACAGGGCCTACGAGCAGTACTTC. Its protein is CASSIDRAYEQYF.

In this sample, this clonotype turned up a few times. For the CDR3, the DNA is TGTGCCAGCAGTCGTGGGGGAGTTCTGTTCTTC. This translates into CASSRGGVLFF. The chain couples TRBV25-1 to TRBJ2-1; either TRBD1 or TRBD2 may supply D (5 bases each). The CDR3 consists of 11 residues. Trimming removed 5 bases from V and 15 bases from J, with 14 bases in between. CDR1 is MGHDK and CDR2 is SYGVNS in the germline V gene.

This clonotype was detected a few times. The chain combines TRBV20-1 with TRBJ2-5; D is perhaps TRBD1 or TRBD2 (5 bases each). This CDR3 has 14 amino acids. CDR1 is DFQATT, CDR2 SNEGSKA, per germline (reference sequence). V was clipped by 0 bases and J by 7 bases, with 15 bases between them. Here the CDR3 DNA reads TGCAGTGCTAGAGATCTCAGGGACGTAGGGACCCAGTACTTC. It yields the protein CSARDLRDVGTQYF.

The rearrangement uses TRBV29-1 and TRBJ2-4; D is perhaps TRBD2 (6 bases). V was cut by 5 bases and J by 1 base, with 18 bases left in between. Germline loops: CDR1 SQVTM, CDR2 ANQGSEA. The CDR3 is 16 residues long. The chain's CDR3 is CSVFQSGGEAKNIQYF. The CDR3 DNA reads TGCAGCGTTTTCCAATCCGGAGGGGAGGCCAAAAACATTCAGTACTTC.

This clonotype came up a few times. This chain uses TRBV25-1 with TRBJ2-7; D might be TRBD2 (5 bases). The CDR3 is 12 amino acids. CDR1 and CDR2 from the germline V gene are MGHDK and SYGVNS. V dropped 11 bases and J dropped 0 bases, with 11 bases sitting between them. The CDR3 region is CASTGNSYEQYF. CDR3 nucleotide sequence: TGTGCCTCAACGGGAAACTCCTACGAGCAGTACTTC.

This clonotype was seen only a few times. V gene TRBV27 combines with J gene TRBJ2-1; 8 bases line up with TRBD1. CDR1 is MNHEY, CDR2 SMNVEV, per germline (reference sequence). The ends lost 3 bases at V and 4 bases at J; junction bases unmatched: 5. This CDR3 is built from 15 residues. The CDR3 nucleotides read TGTGCCAGCAGTTTCTTGGACAGGGTATACAATGAGCAGTTCTTC. This sequence encodes CASSFLDRVYNEQFF.

The chain is built from TRBV7-9 and TRBJ1-1, with 7 bases fitting TRBD1. CDR1 is SEHNR, CDR2 FQNEAQ, per germline (reference sequence). The length of the CDR3 is 15 residues. The V and J ends lost 6 bases and 0 bases, in that order; junction bases with no gene match: 7. The CDR3 loop reads CASSKRGQMNTEAFF. The CDR3 region has the DNA TGTGCCAGCAGTAAACGGGGACAGATGAACACTGAAGCTTTCTTT.